These 28 T cell receptor beta chains were all obtained from the same sample, sequenced in a study of T cells in Graves' hyperthyroidism and ophthalmopathy. Researchers amplified the TCR beta CDR3 regions from RNA transcripts. Primed by the HTBI set, a first-round RT-PCR was run on the TCR CDR3. A single record per CDR3 protein comes from TCRdb applying MiXCR to the multiplex PCR reads. Of a few hundred thousand distinct CDR3 sequences listed, roughly an eighth were seen once; the top ten hold 34%. Sequences were obtained from blood. Source of these receptors: a woman in her thirties or forties with Graves' ophthalmopathy.

This clonotype was seen repeatedly, ten times or more. The V and J genes are TRBV28 and TRBJ2-7; 7 nucleotides agree with TRBD1. V lost 4 bases to trimming and J lost 3 bases; unmatched junction nucleotides: 12. The CDR3 sequence is 16 residues long. Germline values: CDR1 MDHEN, CDR2 SYDVKM. CDR3 coding DNA: TGTGCCAGCAGTTGGGGACAGATGGGCCTCGGCTACGAGCAGTACTTC. Translation gives CASSWGQMGLGYEQYF.

This clonotype was observed many times. This rearrangement joins TRBV3-1 to TRBJ2-5; 13 bases are shared with TRBD2. V shed 4 bases and J 5 bases; nucleotides not matched to a gene: 4. Germline loops: CDR1 LGHDT, CDR2 YNNKEL (reference sequence). The CDR3 totals 15 residues. CDR3 in amino acids: CASSLGTSGTETQYF. CDR3 sequence (DNA): TGTGCCAGCAGCCTCGGGACTAGCGGGACCGAGACCCAGTACTTC.

This clonotype has ten or more counts. This chain links TRBV2 with TRBJ1-4, with 7 bases that match TRBD1. This CDR3 comprises 15 residues. The germline V gene has CDR1 SNHLY and CDR2 FYNNEI. V lost 7 bases, J lost 5 bases, and 10 bases stayed unmatched. DNA for the CDR3: TGTGCCAGCATCAGGGCGACAGGGAGGAATGAAAAACTGTTTTTT. Protein sequence: CASIRATGRNEKLFF.

A few counts support this clonotype. V gene TRBV20-1 combines with J gene TRBJ1-6; unclear D gene. The CDR3 sequence is 16 residues long. The V and J ends lost 0 bases and 0 bases respectively, with 9 bases between them. The germline CDR1 and CDR2 sequences are DFQATT and SNEGSKA (reference sequence). CDR3 sequence: CSARDFRSSYNSPLHF. The CDR3 coding sequence is TGCAGTGCTAGAGATTTCCGGAGCTCCTATAATTCACCCCTCCACTTT.

This clonotype appeared a few times. V is TRBV28 and J is TRBJ2-7, with D possibly being TRBD1 (6 bases). This CDR3 contains 12 residues. The germline V and J ends were trimmed by 3 bases and 6 bases, with 9 bases remaining between them. In germline, CDR1 is MDHEN, CDR2 SYDVKM. CDR3 bases: TGTGCCAGCAGTTTCCGAGGGGGCGAGCAGTACTTC. Translated, it gives CASSFRGGEQYF.

This clonotype was detected ten times or more. The V call is TRBV11-2, the J call TRBJ2-7, with D possibly called TRBD1 or TRBD2 (5 bases each). This CDR3 has 17 amino acids. Trimming cost V 1 base and J 3 bases, with 19 bases left between them. The germline gives CDR1 SGHAT, CDR2 FQNNGV. Here the CDR3 reads CASSLVFVGTDDYEQYF. In DNA form, the CDR3 reads TGTGCCAGCAGCTTAGTCTTTGTAGGGACGGATGACTACGAGCAGTACTTC.

The table lists this clonotype with many counts. This chain uses TRBV28 with TRBJ1-4; possibly TRBD1 for D (5 bases). With 3 bases removed from V and 7 bases from J, the gap between germline ends came to 21 bases. The CDR3 has 17 amino acids. Germline CDR1 is MDHEN and CDR2 is SYDVKM. The chain's CDR3 is CASSFDGATWGGEKLFF. In DNA form, the CDR3 reads TGTGCCAGCAGTTTCGATGGGGCGACATGGGGTGGTGAAAAACTGTTTTTT.

The chain links TRBV3-1 to TRBJ2-7, with 9 bases identical to TRBD1. The CDR3 loop spans 14 amino acids. The ends lost 5 bases at V and 2 bases at J; junction bases unmatched: 4. Germline-derived CDR1 and CDR2 are LGHDT and YNNKEL (reference sequence). The CDR3 reads CASSTGTGTYEQYF. The CDR3 nucleotides are TGTGCCAGCAGCACCGGGACAGGGACCTACGAGCAGTACTTC.

This clonotype was counted at least ten times. The chain recombines TRBV15 with TRBJ2-1; unclear D gene. Trimming stripped 1 base from V and 8 bases from J, with 9 bases between. The CDR3 is made up of 13 amino acids. Per germline, CDR1 LNHNV and CDR2 YYDKDF (reference sequence). CDR3 protein: CATSRGDGYEQFF. The CDR3 DNA is TGTGCCACCAGCAGAGGAGACGGGTATGAGCAGTTCTTC. The variable domain in full, completed from reference TRBV15 and TRBJ2-1, reads DAMVIQNPRYQVTQFGKPVTLSCSQTLNHNVMYWYQQKSSQAPKLLFHYYDKDFNNEADTPDNFQSRRPNTSFCFLDIRSPGLGDTAMYLCATSRGDGYEQFFGPGTRLTVL.

A word on this clonotype: Since a much larger clone is just one base distant, this may be a read error. The V call is TRBV19, the J call TRBJ1-1, with D unclear. Between the trimmed V and J ends, which lost 7 bases and 3 bases, there was a span of 6 bases. Germline V gene data show CDR1 as LNHDA and CDR2 as SQIVND (reference sequence). The CDR3 is made up of 11 amino acids. The CDR3: CASISYTEAFF. The CDR3 DNA sequence: TGTGCCAGTATCAGCTACACTGAAGCTTTCTTT.

There are many counts of this clonotype. The CDR3 sequence: CASNHRAGANVLTF. The CDR3 nucleotides are TGTGCCAGCAACCACAGGGCTGGGGCCAACGTCCTGACTTTC. The chain employs TRBV12-3 or TRBV12-4 and TRBJ2-6, with D possibly matching TRBD1 (6 bases). The germline V and J ends were trimmed by 7 bases and 2 bases, with 9 bases remaining between them. This CDR3 is 14 amino acids long.

This clonotype showed up many times. The chain links TRBV6-2 or TRBV6-3 to TRBJ1-1; the D is unclear. V gave up 4 bases and J gave up 7 bases, with 13 bases separating them. The CDR3 is 13 amino acids. The V gene's germline CDR1 is MNHEY and CDR2 SVGEGT. The CDR3 DNA is TGTGCCAGCAGTTCCCCAATCTTACTTGAAGCTTTCTTT. It is translated as CASSSPILLEAFF.

This clonotype was detected only a few times. Here the CDR3 reads CASSLGGTNEAFF. The CDR3 DNA reads TGTGCCAGCAGCTTAGGGGGGACCAATGAAGCTTTCTTT. The chain combines TRBV7-9 with TRBJ1-1; the D gene is possibly TRBD1 (5 bases). CDR1 is SEHNR, CDR2 FQNEAQ, per germline (reference sequence). The CDR3 is 13 amino acids. V dropped 1 base and J dropped 7 bases, with 10 bases sitting between them.

The chain combines TRBV12-3 or TRBV12-4 with TRBJ1-5, with D hard to call. V lost 6 bases and J 11 bases, leaving 17 bases between the germline ends. The CDR3 has 13 residues. The CDR3 DNA reads as TGTGCCAGCAGCCCTCTCCTAATCGGGGCCCAGCATTTT. As protein: CASSPLLIGAQHF.

This clonotype showed up many times. The genes are TRBV20-1 and TRBJ2-7; TRBD1 aligns across 8 bases. The CDR3 is 14 amino acids. The V segment lost 5 bases and the J segment 1 base; nucleotides outside the gene matches: 7. Germline V CDR1 and CDR2: DFQATT, SNEGSKA (reference sequence). The CDR3 spells CSALGTGSSYEQYF. In DNA, the CDR3 is TGCAGTGCTCTCGGGACAGGATCTTCCTACGAGCAGTACTTC.

Notes on this clonotype: Just one base apart from a much larger clone, this may be a read error. V gene TRBV20-1 combines with J gene TRBJ1-5; no clear D. Per germline, CDR1 DFQATT and CDR2 SNEGSKA (reference sequence). V was clipped by 2 bases and J by 1 base, with 3 bases between them. This CDR3 has 12 amino acids. This chain's CDR3 is CSARLSNQPQHF. In nucleotides, the CDR3 is TGCAGTGCTAGACTGAGCAATCAGCCCCAGCATTTT.

This clonotype was counted between two and nine times. At one end, the junction sequence differs from germline, possibly due to a read error. The rearrangement uses TRBV7-6 and TRBJ2-1; 8 bases match TRBD2. The CDR3 extends over 15 amino acids. Per germline, CDR1 SGHVS and CDR2 FNYEAQ. The CDR3 DNA is TGTGCCAGCAGCTTAGCGGATGTGAGCGGGGGCCGATTTGTCTTC. Protein: CASSLADVSGGRFVF.

The chain couples TRBV19 to TRBJ2-7; 7 bases align to TRBD1. Germline loops: CDR1 LNHDA, CDR2 SQIVND (reference sequence). V lost 5 bases and J lost 6; bases outside the gene matches: 7. CDR3 size: 13 residues. The CDR3 sequence: CASSVTGDSEQYF. The CDR3 nucleotides read TGTGCCAGTAGTGTTACAGGGGATAGCGAGCAGTACTTC.

The rearrangement links TRBV30 to TRBJ2-2; D is unclear. Germline CDR1 reads GTSNPN; CDR2 reads SVGIG (reference sequence). This CDR3 has 13 amino acids. Trimming took 0 bases from V and 3 from J, leaving 5 bases between them. CDR3 loop: CAWSVSHTGELFF. In nucleotides, the CDR3 is TGTGCCTGGAGTGTAAGCCACACCGGGGAGCTGTTTTTT.

There are many counts of this clonotype. The rearrangement joins TRBV29-1 to TRBJ2-1; 8 bases are a match to TRBD2. The CDR3 is 15 amino acids. Germline CDR1 SQVTM, CDR2 ANQGSEA. V shed 0 bases, J shed 1 base, and the junction held 2 bases outside the gene matches. For the CDR3, the DNA is TGCAGCGTTGAAGAAGGCGGGAGGTCCTACAATGAGCAGTTCTTC. Its protein is CSVEEGGRSYNEQFF.

The chain combines TRBV28 with TRBJ2-7; D not resolved. V was trimmed by 7 bases and J by 5 bases, leaving 9 bases between them. The CDR3 totals 11 residues. The germline V gene has CDR1 MDHEN and CDR2 SYDVKM. Here the CDR3 reads CASNGGHEQYF. The CDR3 bases are TGTGCCAGCAATGGCGGCCACGAGCAGTACTTC.

This clonotype was counted many times. The chain joins TRBV19 to TRBJ2-7, with unresolved D. V lost 3 bases to trimming and J lost 2 bases, with 8 bases between them. This CDR3 has 13 amino acids. Germline-derived CDR1 and CDR2 are LNHDA and SQIVND (reference sequence). In DNA, the CDR3 is TGTGCCAGTAGTATTGGCGGAGCCTACGAGCAGTACTTC. Amino acids: CASSIGGAYEQYF.

This clonotype showed up just a few times. This sequence joins TRBV18 and TRBJ1-2; 7 bases are shared with TRBD1. Germline CDR1 and CDR2: KGHSH and LQKENI. The CDR3 has 13 amino acids. J gave up 7 bases and V 4 bases, and 6 bases lay outside the gene matches. The CDR3 region is CASSQEGAAGYTF. CDR3 DNA sequence: TGTGCCAGCTCACAAGAGGGGGCTGCTGGCTACACCTTC.

This clonotype appeared a few times. The chain employs TRBV2 and TRBJ1-5; maybe TRBD1 (6 bases). The CDR3 covers 13 residues. Germline assignment: CDR1 SNHLY and CDR2 FYNNEI. Trimming removed 8 bases at V and 5 bases at J, with 13 bases between. CDR3 sequence (DNA): TGTGCCAGCGGTAAGGACAGAGATCAGCCCCAGCATTTT. Its protein product is CASGKDRDQPQHF.

Ten or more counts support this clonotype. The J gene is TRBJ2-1, the V gene TRBV7-9; TRBD2 aligns across 10 bases. Per the germline V gene, CDR1 is SEHNR and CDR2 is FQNEAQ (reference sequence). The CDR3 loop spans 15 amino acids. Losses at the gene ends were 5 bases for V and 6 bases for J; bases not matched to a gene: 7. The CDR3 DNA reads TGTGCCAGCAGCCCTAGCGGGAGCACGGGCAATGAGCAGTTCTTC. Translation: CASSPSGSTGNEQFF.

This clonotype was seen at least ten times. The V and J genes are TRBV3-1 and TRBJ2-1; 9 bases are a match to TRBD2. The CDR3 length is 16 residues. Trimming took 0 bases from V and 4 from J; bases not matched to a gene: 4. Germline values: CDR1 LGHDT, CDR2 YNNKEL (reference sequence). The CDR3 coding sequence is TGTGCCAGCAGCCAAGATCGCGGGGGGGGTTACAATGAGCAGTTCTTC. Its translation is CASSQDRGGGYNEQFF.

This clonotype has a handful of counts. The genes are TRBV7-9 and TRBJ2-2; D possibly matches TRBD1 or TRBD2 (5 bases each). Germline V gene sequence: CDR1 SEHNR, CDR2 FQNEAQ (reference sequence). The CDR3 extends over 16 amino acids. Trimming stripped 5 bases from V and 0 bases from J, with 13 bases between. The CDR3 spells CASSHLGTPNTGELFF. The CDR3 coding sequence is TGTGCCAGCAGCCATCTTGGGACCCCGAACACCGGGGAGCTGTTTTTT.

This clonotype showed up many times. The rearrangement uses TRBV28 and TRBJ1-1; D gene uncertain. The CDR3 runs to 13 residues. Between the trimmed V and J ends, which lost 0 bases and 3 bases, there was a span of 5 bases. The germline V gene has CDR1 MDHEN and CDR2 SYDVKM. DNA of the CDR3: TGTGCCAGCAGTTTATGGACATACACTGAAGCTTTCTTT. The encoded protein is CASSLWTYTEAFF. The full variable domain, completed using reference TRBV28 and TRBJ1-1, is DVKVTQSSRYLVKRTGEKVFLECVQDMDHENMFWYRQDPGLGLRLIYFSYDVKMKEKGDIPEGYSVSREKKERFSLILESASTNQTSMYLCASSLWTYTEAFFGQGTRLTVV.